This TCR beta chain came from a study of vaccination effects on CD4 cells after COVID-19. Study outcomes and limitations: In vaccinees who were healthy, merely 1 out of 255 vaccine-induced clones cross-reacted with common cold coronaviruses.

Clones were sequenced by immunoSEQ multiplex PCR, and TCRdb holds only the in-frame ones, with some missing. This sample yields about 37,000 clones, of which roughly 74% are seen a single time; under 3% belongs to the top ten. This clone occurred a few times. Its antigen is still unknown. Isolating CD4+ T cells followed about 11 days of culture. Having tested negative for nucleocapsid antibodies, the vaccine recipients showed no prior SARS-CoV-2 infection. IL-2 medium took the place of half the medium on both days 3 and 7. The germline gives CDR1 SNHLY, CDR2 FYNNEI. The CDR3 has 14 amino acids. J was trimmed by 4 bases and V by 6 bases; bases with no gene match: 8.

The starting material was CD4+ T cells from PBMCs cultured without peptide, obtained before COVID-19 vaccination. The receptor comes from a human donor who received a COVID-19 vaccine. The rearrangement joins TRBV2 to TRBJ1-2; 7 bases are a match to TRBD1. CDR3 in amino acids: CASSEGQPSYGYTF. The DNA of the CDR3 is TGTGCCAGCAGCGAGGGACAGCCTAGCTATGGCTACACCTTC.